This T cell receptor beta chain comes out of a study of OX40 agonist ivuxolimab in advanced cancers. Across the whole study: Partial responses, seen in three patients, involved one hepatocellular carcinoma and two cutaneous melanomas. Study observations and caveats: The study observed clonal expansion of CD4+ and CD8+ blood T cells by week 6 at 0.1 to 3.0 mg/kg. Antigen specificity remained undetermined for the expanded peripheral T cells. In CD8+ T cells, expanded clones were on average more numerous than in CD4+.

The CDR3 totals 16 residues. V dropped 6 bases and J dropped 0; count of bases not matched to a gene: 11. Germline CDR1 is KGHSH and CDR2 is LQKENI. Worth noting for this clone: Antigen specificity is unknown.

Only in-frame clones appear in the TCRdb table, and some are missing; sequencing was by immunoSEQ multiplex PCR. The sample holds tens of thousands of clones, around 80% seen once. The J gene is TRBJ2-7, the V gene TRBV18, with 7 positions matching TRBD2. The source of this sequence is an adult with an advanced solid tumor such as melanoma, head and neck, liver or kidney cancer. The sample in question was CD4+ or CD8+ T cells sorted from blood, obtained in a trial of the OX40 agonist ivuxolimab. CDR3 loop: CASSGRLAASSYEQYF. The CDR3 nucleotides are TGTGCCAGCTCCGGTCGCCTAGCGGCGAGCTCCTACGAGCAGTACTTC.